Below, 15 T cell receptor beta chains from the same sample are listed, as sequenced in a study of post-analysis software for immune sequencing data (dated by TCRdb to 2015 to 2017). Their antigen targets remain unknown. Library preparation employed PCR. Sequencing was carried out with an Illumina HiSeq 2500. Unique molecular identifiers were incorporated into TCR beta cDNA libraries to reduce PCR and sequencing biases. Starting from the raw public reads, TCRdb applied fastp trimming at Q25, assembled clones with MiXCR and retained in-frame beta chains. Each CDR3 protein appears once, grouped with its most common genes and DNA. The sample table contains 450,000 or so distinct CDR3 sequences; only one count was recorded for roughly 46% of them. Of the sample, around an eighth is held by the ten largest clones. Paper-wide results and their limitations: Roughly 5 TRBV segments, including TRBV5-6, TRBV5-1 and TRBV20-1, were significantly more frequent in patients than controls.

Sequencing used blood. These receptors came from a girl aged 10 to 17 with multiple sclerosis.

The rearrangement links TRBV5-1 to TRBJ2-4; 9 bases fit TRBD2. The J segment lost 0 bases and the V segment lost 0 bases, leaving 4 bases of the junction unmatched. The germline V gene encodes CDR1 SGHRS and CDR2 YFSETQ. The CDR3 loop spans 17 amino acids. CDR3 DNA: TGCGCCAGCAGCTTGGAGCTAGCGGGACTAGCCAAAAACATTCAGTACTTC. As protein: CASSLELAGLAKNIQYF. The complete variable domain, with remaining parts taken from reference TRBV5-1 and TRBJ2-4, reads KAGVTQTPRYLIKTRGQQVTLSCSPISGHRSVSWYQQTPGQGLQFLFEYFSETQRNKGNFPGRFSGRQFSNSRSEMNVSTLELGDSALYLCASSLELAGLAKNIQYFGAGTRLSVL.

In this sample, this clonotype turned up a few times. The rearrangement uses TRBV5-1 and TRBJ2-7; 7 bases align to TRBD1. Germline values: CDR1 SGHRS, CDR2 YFSETQ. This CDR3 region has 14 residues. V was pared by 4 bases and J by 5 bases, with 9 bases of the junction left unmatched. The CDR3 region has the DNA TGCGCCAGCAGCCCGCTGACAGGGTGGGACGAGCAGTACTTC. Translation: CASSPLTGWDEQYF.

The rearrangement uses TRBV7-6 and TRBJ2-7; D is unclear. V was shortened by 2 bases and J by 3 bases, with 8 bases between the two germline ends. Germline V gene lookup returns CDR1 SGHVS and CDR2 FNYEAQ. The CDR3 spans 13 residues. The CDR3 loop reads CASSLYLGYEQYF. DNA for the CDR3: TGTGCCAGCAGCTTATACTTGGGCTACGAGCAGTACTTC.

The CDR3 protein is CASSLNREPLHF. The DNA for the CDR3 is TGTGCCAGCAGCCTTAACAGGGAACCCCTCCACTTT. This sequence joins TRBV6-6 and TRBJ1-6, with D possibly matching TRBD1 (6 bases). This CDR3 is 12 amino acids long. Trimming removed 6 bases at V and 12 bases at J, with 12 bases between. The germline V gene has CDR1 MNHNY and CDR2 SVGAGI (reference sequence).

Details on this clonotype: This could be a read error, since a much larger clone is one nucleotide away. The J gene is TRBJ2-1, the V gene TRBV12-3 or TRBV12-4; 8 bases line up with TRBD1. CDR3 length equals 13 residues. Here the CDR3 reads CASRQLQGDEQCF. In DNA, the CDR3 is TGTGCCAGCAGACAATTACAGGGGGATGAGCAGTGCTTC.

There are a few counts of this clonotype. The CDR3 region is CASSSGLGYNEQFF. The CDR3 DNA follows: TGTGCCAGCAGTTCGGGATTGGGCTACAATGAGCAGTTCTTC. The rearrangement joins TRBV6-2 or TRBV6-3 to TRBJ2-1, with D possibly being TRBD2 (5 bases). This CDR3 region has 14 residues. The V end was cut by 4 bases, the J end by 3 bases, with 10 bases between. Germline V lookup: CDR1 MNHEY, CDR2 SVGEGT.

The chain combines TRBV7-9 with TRBJ2-1; TRBD2 matches at 10 bases. This CDR3 has 20 amino acids. Germline V CDR1 and CDR2: SEHNR, FQNEAQ (reference sequence). With 2 bases clipped from V and 0 bases from J, the junction kept 13 bases outside the gene matches. DNA of the CDR3: TGTGCCAGCAGCTTAACGTCCGGGACTAGCGCCAAGAGCTCCTACAATGAGCAGTTCTTC. Translated, it gives CASSLTSGTSAKSSYNEQFF.

This clonotype was detected only a few times. The CDR3 region is CASSPNIQETQYF. CDR3 DNA: TGTGCCAGCTCACCGAACATCCAAGAGACCCAGTACTTC. The chain uses TRBV18 and TRBJ2-5; D not certain. With 3 bases removed from V and 1 base from J, the gap between germline ends came to 6 bases. Germline V gives CDR1 KGHSH, CDR2 LQKENI. The CDR3 consists of 13 residues.

V is TRBV9 and J is TRBJ2-7; the D gene is possibly TRBD2 (6 bases). Germline V gives CDR1 SGDLS, CDR2 YYNGEE. The CDR3 is made up of 16 amino acids. V was shortened by 3 bases and J by 2 bases, with 18 bases between the two germline ends. Here the CDR3 reads CASSDHYRDSPYEQYF. The CDR3 DNA follows: TGTGCCAGCAGCGATCACTACCGGGACTCTCCCTACGAGCAGTACTTC.

This clonotype has at least ten counts. This rearrangement joins TRBV25-1 to TRBJ2-1; no reliable D call. Trimming took 0 bases from V and 6 from J, leaving 0 bases between them. The CDR3 loop spans 11 amino acids. Germline V gene lookup returns CDR1 MGHDK and CDR2 SYGVNS. Here the CDR3 reads CASSEYNEQFF. The CDR3 DNA reads as TGTGCCAGCAGTGAATACAATGAGCAGTTCTTC.

In its sample, this clonotype was seen a few times. This chain links TRBV9 with TRBJ1-2; maybe TRBD1 (6 bases). This CDR3 is built from 14 residues. Germline CDR1 reads SGDLS; CDR2 reads YYNGEE. V was cut by 0 bases and J by 7 bases, with 13 bases left in between. The CDR3 here is CASSVDREEGGYTF. CDR3 bases: TGTGCCAGCAGCGTAGACAGGGAGGAGGGTGGCTACACCTTC.

The chain links TRBV5-6 to TRBJ1-2; maybe TRBD1 (6 bases). Germline V gene data show CDR1 as SGHDT and CDR2 as YYEEEE. The CDR3 is 15 amino acids. Deletions cut 4 bases from V and 0 bases from J, with 13 bases between. The CDR3 nucleotides read TGTGCCAGCAGCCCGAGACAGGCCCCTAACTATGGCTACACCTTC. It encodes CASSPRQAPNYGYTF.

This clonotype has a handful of counts. This sequence joins TRBV28 and TRBJ1-2; 8 positions match TRBD1. The V gene end was trimmed by 8 bases and the J gene end by 5 bases; junction bases not matched to a gene: 7. The CDR3 runs to 13 residues. The germline CDR1 and CDR2 sequences are MDHEN and SYDVKM. The CDR3 DNA is TGTGCCAGCGGCCCGGGACAGGATTATGGCTACACCTTC. Amino acid sequence: CASGPGQDYGYTF.

The chain combines TRBV7-2 with TRBJ2-6, with D perhaps matching TRBD1 (6 bases). Germline V lookup: CDR1 SGHTA, CDR2 FQGNSA. CDR3 size: 16 residues. Trimming took off 2 bases at V and 0 bases at J, with 8 bases between the two ends. CDR3 sequence reads: CASSLQGLSGANVLTF. CDR3 in DNA: TGTGCCAGCAGCTTACAGGGGCTCTCTGGGGCCAACGTCCTGACTTTC.

V usage is TRBV14 and J usage is TRBJ2-7; 8 nucleotides match TRBD2. The germline V gene has CDR1 SGHDN and CDR2 FVKESK. The CDR3 extends over 14 amino acids. V was pared by 4 bases and J by 5 bases, with 7 bases of the junction left unmatched. CDR3 region: CASSPSLLADEQYF. The CDR3, as DNA: TGTGCCAGCAGCCCCAGTCTACTAGCGGACGAGCAGTACTTC.